Each of the 7 T cell receptor beta chains below was sequenced from the same sample in a study of blood T cell repertoires in COVID-19. Sequenced by immunoSEQ multiplex PCR; TCRdb stores in-frame clones only, minus some. The sample includes roughly 40,000 clones, about 85% of them seen just once. The material sequenced was peripheral blood. These receptors were taken from an elderly woman with acute or convalescent COVID-19.

The chain uses TRBV12-3 or TRBV12-4 and TRBJ2-3; maybe TRBD2 (6 bases). This CDR3 is 12 amino acids long. Trimming took off 2 bases at V and 11 bases at J, with 11 bases between the two ends. CDR3 amino acids: CASSLMGGKQYF. CDR3 coding DNA: TGTGCCAGCAGTTTAATGGGCGGGAAGCAGTATTTT.

This chain links TRBV5-4 with TRBJ1-2; the D is unclear. From germline, CDR1 is SGHNT and CDR2 YYREEE (reference sequence). The CDR3 contains 15 residues. Trimming shortened V by 1 base and J by 1 base, and 11 bases separated the two germline ends. CDR3 amino acids: CASSLSGGSNYGYTF. The CDR3 coding sequence is TGTGCCAGCAGCTTGTCTGGCGGGAGTAACTATGGCTACACCTTC.

The CDR3 spells CATSRDGGTAVANYGYTF. The CDR3 DNA is TGTGCCACCAGCAGAGATGGGGGGACAGCAGTAGCTAACTATGGCTACACCTTC. The chain carries TRBV15 and TRBJ1-2; 7 bases are shared with TRBD1. The CDR3 is 18 residues long. Germline V gene lookup returns CDR1 LNHNV and CDR2 YYDKDF (reference sequence). Losses at the gene ends were 0 bases for V and 0 bases for J; bases not matched to a gene: 10.

This clone appeared a few times. The chain uses TRBV27 and TRBJ2-1; 13 bases map to TRBD2. V gave up 5 bases and J gave up 3 bases; unmatched junction bases: 10. Germline loops: CDR1 MNHEY, CDR2 SMNVEV (reference sequence). There are 18 residues in the CDR3. CDR3 region: CASSAIGGTSGIYNEQFF. In nucleotides, the CDR3 is TGTGCCAGCAGTGCAATCGGCGGGACTAGCGGGATCTACAATGAGCAGTTCTTC.

The chain links TRBV5-1 to TRBJ2-5; 8 positions agree with TRBD2. Per the germline V gene, CDR1 is SGHRS and CDR2 is YFSETQ. CDR3 size: 14 residues. Trimming removed 4 bases from V and 4 bases from J; junction bases left unmatched: 6. CDR3 in amino acids: CASSAGRGGETQYF. In DNA form, the CDR3 reads TGCGCCAGCAGCGCGGGACGGGGGGGAGAGACCCAGTACTTC.

This clone was counted a single time. The rearrangement links TRBV19 to TRBJ2-5; 10 bases align to TRBD2. Germline loops: CDR1 LNHDA, CDR2 SQIVND (reference sequence). V shed 6 bases, J shed 1 base, and the junction held 8 bases outside the gene matches. The CDR3 has 16 amino acids. Here the CDR3 DNA reads TGTGCCAGTAGCGTACCGAGACTAGCGGGCCAAGAGACCCAGTACTTC. Protein: CASSVPRLAGQETQYF.

This clone was seen only once. The CDR3: CASSWGGPQANQPQHF. CDR3 in DNA: TGTGCCAGCAGCTGGGGGGGACCACAGGCTAATCAGCCCCAGCATTTT. J is TRBJ1-5 and V is TRBV5-4, with D perhaps TRBD1 (5 bases). V was clipped by 3 bases and J by 4 bases, with 17 bases between them. In germline, CDR1 is SGHNT, CDR2 YYREEE (reference sequence). This CDR3 comprises 16 residues.